Below, 31 T cell receptor beta chains from the same sample are listed, as sequenced in a study of T cells in Graves' hyperthyroidism and ophthalmopathy. Amplification of TCR beta CDR3 regions used RNA as the template. Using the HTBI primer set, a first-round RT-PCR was run on the TCR CDR3. TCRdb re-called the multiplex PCR reads through MiXCR, storing one row per CDR3 protein. This table has hundreds of thousands of distinct CDR3 sequences, 20% appearing once. Sequencing input: blood. The receptors here all came from a middle-aged man with Graves' ophthalmopathy.

The chain uses TRBV13 and TRBJ2-1, with TRBD1 identical over 7 bases. Trimming took 2 bases from V and 6 from J; bases not matched to a gene: 10. Per germline, CDR1 PRHDT and CDR2 FYEKMQ (reference sequence). The CDR3 contains 16 residues. The DNA of the CDR3 is TGTGCCAGCAGCTTAATTGGGACAGAGGGCTTCAATGAGCAGTTCTTC. This codes for CASSLIGTEGFNEQFF.

This clonotype was picked up many times. The rearrangement links TRBV3-1 to TRBJ2-7; unclear D gene. CDR1 is LGHDT, CDR2 YNNKEL, per germline (reference sequence). There are 13 residues in the CDR3. The V end was cut by 4 bases, the J end by 5 bases, with 12 bases between. The CDR3: CASSLKGYHEQYF. As DNA, the CDR3 is TGTGCCAGCAGCCTAAAGGGTTACCACGAGCAGTACTTC.

This chain uses TRBV6-1 with TRBJ2-3; TRBD2 aligns across 10 bases. The CDR3 is 16 residues long. The ends lost 10 bases at V and 2 bases at J; junction bases unmatched: 12. Germline V gives CDR1 MNHNS, CDR2 SASEGT. CDR3 amino acids: CATSRGAGGHTDTQYF. In DNA form, the CDR3 reads TGTGCCACCTCCCGGGGAGCGGGGGGGCACACAGATACGCAGTATTTT.

This CDR3 is CASSYAAVPGQGFEAFF. CDR3 nucleotide sequence: TGTGCCAGCAGTTACGCAGCCGTACCGGGACAGGGGTTTGAAGCTTTCTTT. The rearrangement uses TRBV6-5 and TRBJ1-1, with 10 bases lining up with TRBD1. The length of the CDR3 is 17 residues. Germline V gives CDR1 MNHEY, CDR2 SVGAGI. V dropped 2 bases and J dropped 7; count of bases not matched to a gene: 13.

This clonotype was counted many times. The chain employs TRBV11-2 and TRBJ2-1; D remains unclear. This CDR3 is built from 11 residues. In germline, CDR1 is SGHAT, CDR2 FQNNGV. V was clipped by 6 bases and J by 12 bases, with 12 bases between them. DNA of the CDR3: TGTGCCAGCAGGGGTGGCCTGAGGCAGTTCTTC. This codes for CASRGGLRQFF.

This clonotype was observed at least ten times. The rearrangement links TRBV2 to TRBJ1-2; TRBD1 is a possible D gene (5 bases). The CDR3 sequence is 14 residues long. Germline V gene lookup returns CDR1 SNHLY and CDR2 FYNNEI. Between the trimmed V and J ends, which lost 6 bases and 4 bases, there was a span of 15 bases. The CDR3 protein is CASRNRGQGYGYTF. The CDR3 nucleotides are TGTGCCAGCAGGAACCGGGGCCAAGGCTATGGCTACACCTTC. Full variable domain (rest looked up from reference TRBV2 and TRBJ1-2): EPEVTQTPSHQVTQMGQEVILRCVPISNHLYFYWYRQILGQKVEFLVSFYNNEISEKSEIFDDQFSVERPDGSNFTLKIRSTKLEDSAMYFCASRNRGQGYGYTFGSGTRLTVV.

This chain connects TRBV29-1 to TRBJ2-1; 7 bases align to TRBD1. Germline CDR1 reads SQVTM; CDR2 reads ANQGSEA. The trim removed 3 bases at V and 3 bases at J, leaving 14 bases unmatched. The CDR3 sequence is 17 residues long. CDR3 residues: CSVDIPVRDRNYNEQFF. DNA of the CDR3: TGCAGCGTTGACATACCGGTCCGGGACAGAAACTACAATGAGCAGTTCTTC.

The table lists this clonotype with many counts. The rearrangement links TRBV5-1 to TRBJ2-7; D tentatively fits TRBD1 or TRBD2 (6 bases each). The CDR3 runs 14 residues. Per the germline V gene, CDR1 is SGHRS and CDR2 is YFSETQ. Between the trimmed V and J ends, which lost 0 bases and 6 bases, there was a span of 13 bases. The CDR3: CASSLEGGAGEQYF. The CDR3 region has the DNA TGCGCCAGCAGCTTGGAGGGGGGTGCGGGCGAGCAGTACTTC.

This clonotype appeared many times. The rearrangement uses TRBV12-3 or TRBV12-4 and TRBJ1-5; TRBD1 matches at 7 bases. There are 14 residues in the CDR3. V lost 6 bases, J lost 3 bases, and 5 bases stayed unmatched. The CDR3, as DNA: TGTGCCAGCAGACCGACAGGGAACAATCAGCCCCAGCATTTT. Amino acid sequence: CASRPTGNNQPQHF.

The table lists this clonotype with a few counts. The rearrangement uses TRBV30 and TRBJ2-7; D gene uncertain. The CDR3 has 13 residues. The V gene lost 7 bases and the J gene lost 5 bases, with 18 bases spanning the gap. Germline V lookup: CDR1 GTSNPN, CDR2 SVGIG (reference sequence). This CDR3 is CALLLDPFDEQYF. As DNA, the CDR3 is TGTGCCTTATTACTGGACCCGTTCGACGAGCAGTACTTC.

This chain connects TRBV3-1 to TRBJ1-4, with D unresolved. The ends were cut back, 5 bases at V and 4 bases at J, with 11 bases in the middle. The CDR3 totals 14 residues. In germline, CDR1 is LGHDT, CDR2 YNNKEL (reference sequence). CDR3 in DNA: TGTGCCAGCAGCTCGATGGGGATTAATGAAAAACTGTTTTTT. It encodes CASSSMGINEKLFF.

The J gene is TRBJ1-1, the V gene TRBV6-2 or TRBV6-3; 9 bases agree with TRBD1. Germline CDR1 MNHEY, CDR2 SVGEGT. The CDR3 is 18 residues long. J gave up 4 bases and V 0 bases, and 12 bases lay outside the gene matches. This chain's CDR3 is CASSYSDRGSVRVTEAFF. The CDR3 nucleotides are TGTGCCAGCAGTTACTCGGACAGGGGATCTGTGCGAGTCACTGAAGCTTTCTTT.

This clonotype was seen a handful of times. The J gene is TRBJ2-5, the V gene TRBV7-8; D may correspond to TRBD1 or TRBD2 (5 bases each). The CDR3 consists of 17 residues. CDR1 is SGHVS and CDR2 is FQNEAQ in the germline V gene. V lost 5 bases and J lost 3, with 22 bases in between. CDR3: CASSRAGTPDKKETQYF. For the CDR3, the DNA is TGTGCCAGCAGCAGAGCAGGGACCCCCGATAAAAAAGAGACCCAGTACTTC.

CDR3 nucleotides: TGCGCCAGCAGCCAGGGCGGGGGTTTCCAAGAGACCCAGTACTTC. Its protein product is CASSQGGGFQETQYF. This chain uses TRBV4-1 with TRBJ2-5, with 7 bases matching TRBD2. Germline values: CDR1 MGHRA, CDR2 YSYEKL. J was trimmed by 1 base and V by 3 bases; bases with no gene match: 5. This CDR3 spans 15 amino acids.

This clonotype was observed many times. The chain has TRBV7-8 and TRBJ2-1; tentatively, D is TRBD2 (6 bases). This CDR3 has 15 amino acids. Between the trimmed V and J ends, which lost 5 bases and 8 bases, there was a span of 19 bases. Germline CDR1 and CDR2: SGHVS and FQNEAQ. The chain's CDR3 is CASSPGVAVRDEQFF. For the CDR3, the DNA is TGTGCCAGCAGCCCGGGGGTAGCGGTAAGGGATGAGCAGTTCTTC.

In its sample, this clonotype was seen a few times. The chain combines TRBV20-1 with TRBJ2-1, with no clear D. V lost 5 bases and J 0 bases, leaving 11 bases between the germline ends. Germline V gives CDR1 DFQATT, CDR2 SNEGSKA (reference sequence). The CDR3 totals 14 residues. CDR3 bases: TGCAGTGCTGTGGAGCGCTCCTCCTACAATGAGCAGTTCTTC. Encoded protein: CSAVERSSYNEQFF.

This clonotype was counted many times. The rearrangement joins TRBV3-1 to TRBJ1-1; perhaps TRBD1 as D (6 bases). V shed 1 base and J shed 2 bases, with 17 bases lying between them. CDR3 length: 17 residues. The germline CDR1 and CDR2 sequences are LGHDT and YNNKEL (reference sequence). The CDR3: CASSQGFWGHLNTEAFF. The CDR3 nucleotides read TGTGCCAGCAGCCAAGGGTTTTGGGGGCACCTAAACACTGAAGCTTTCTTT.

This clonotype was counted ten times or more. V and J are TRBV5-1 and TRBJ2-3; a possible D gene is TRBD2 (6 bases). V dropped 1 base and J dropped 5 bases, with 20 bases sitting between them. The germline CDR1 and CDR2 sequences are SGHRS and YFSETQ. The CDR3 contains 17 residues. The CDR3 DNA reads as TGCGCCAGCAGCTTGATGGACGGGAGCCCGAGGGGAGATACGCAGTATTTT. It is translated as CASSLMDGSPRGDTQYF.

This clonotype appeared a few times. The chain recombines TRBV5-5 with TRBJ2-2; D call uncertain. The CDR3 loop spans 14 amino acids. Germline lookup yields CDR1 SGHKS and CDR2 YYEKEE (reference sequence). The ends were cut back, 4 bases at V and 4 bases at J, with 11 bases in the middle. The CDR3 DNA follows: TGTGCCAGCAGCATTAGCTACCTCACCGGGGAGCTGTTTTTT. Translating gives CASSISYLTGELFF.

Ten or more counts support this clonotype. V usage is TRBV7-2 and J usage is TRBJ2-7; a weak D match, TRBD1 (5 bases). Trimming removed 5 bases from V and 2 bases from J, with 13 bases in between. The germline V gene has CDR1 SGHTA and CDR2 FQGNSA. The CDR3 extends over 14 amino acids. CDR3 sequence reads: CASSPRSGPYEQYF. In DNA form, the CDR3 reads TGTGCCAGCAGCCCCCGATCAGGGCCCTACGAGCAGTACTTC.

This chain connects TRBV20-1 to TRBJ1-1; unclear D gene. Germline loops: CDR1 DFQATT, CDR2 SNEGSKA (reference sequence). The V end was cut by 5 bases, the J end by 3 bases, with 16 bases between. This CDR3 has 14 amino acids. As DNA, the CDR3 is TGCAGTGCTTACCGCCCAGGTGCGGACACTGAAGCTTTCTTT. It specifies CSAYRPGADTEAFF.

This clonotype has ten or more counts. The gene calls are TRBV12-3 or TRBV12-4 and TRBJ2-5, with 10 nucleotides matching TRBD1. J lost 5 bases, V lost 5 bases, and 8 bases had no gene match. CDR3 size: 15 residues. In DNA form, the CDR3 reads TGTGCCAGCAGTCAATGGGACAGGGGATGGGAGACCCAGTACTTC. Its translation: CASSQWDRGWETQYF.

This clonotype was detected many times. V and J are TRBV28 and TRBJ2-5; 12 bases map to TRBD1. CDR1 and CDR2 from the germline V gene are MDHEN and SYDVKM. J gave up 5 bases and V 5 bases, and 9 bases lay outside the gene matches. This CDR3 comprises 16 residues. The CDR3 bases are TGTGCCAGCAGTCCACCGGGGACAGGGGGCTGGGAGACCCAGTACTTC. This encodes CASSPPGTGGWETQYF.

The J gene is TRBJ2-1, the V gene TRBV6-1; 10 bases fit TRBD1. The CDR3 sequence is 16 residues long. J was trimmed by 4 bases and V by 8 bases; bases with no gene match: 11. CDR1 is MNHNS and CDR2 is SASEGT in the germline V gene. The CDR3 is CASGRPGQGHYNEQFF. The CDR3 DNA is TGTGCCAGCGGTCGGCCGGGACAGGGGCATTACAATGAGCAGTTCTTC.

This clonotype was counted many times. The chain is built from TRBV11-2 and TRBJ2-7, with TRBD2 matching over 8 bases. Germline loops: CDR1 SGHAT, CDR2 FQNNGV. Losses at the gene ends were 4 bases for V and 6 bases for J; bases not matched to a gene: 5. This CDR3 contains 13 residues. Here the CDR3 reads CASSSGLAGEQYF. CDR3 coding DNA: TGTGCCAGCAGCTCCGGACTAGCTGGCGAGCAGTACTTC.

The sample holds a few counts of this clonotype. J is TRBJ2-1 and V is TRBV30, with TRBD1 matching 9 bases. CDR1 is GTSNPN, CDR2 SVGIG, per germline (reference sequence). V shed 5 bases, J shed 4 bases, and the junction held 9 bases outside the gene matches. This CDR3 is 15 amino acids long. The CDR3 region is CAWAFRDRAYNEQFF. The DNA of the CDR3 is TGTGCCTGGGCGTTCCGGGACAGGGCTTACAATGAGCAGTTCTTC.

This clonotype occurred many times. The chain joins TRBV28 to TRBJ2-3; maybe TRBD1 (6 bases). Trimming took off 3 bases at V and 0 bases at J, with 10 bases between the two ends. Looked up from germline, CDR1 is MDHEN and CDR2 is SYDVKM. This CDR3 has 15 residues. The CDR3 DNA reads as TGTGCCAGCAGTTTGGGGGCTAGAAGCACAGATACGCAGTATTTT. It specifies CASSLGARSTDTQYF. Using reference TRBV28 and TRBJ2-3 for the parts outside the CDR3, the full variable domain is DVKVTQSSRYLVKRTGEKVFLECVQDMDHENMFWYRQDPGLGLRLIYFSYDVKMKEKGDIPEGYSVSREKKERFSLILESASTNQTSMYLCASSLGARSTDTQYFGPGTRLTVL.

This clonotype was counted many times. The V call is TRBV7-2, the J call TRBJ2-5; TRBD2 matches at 15 bases. The CDR3 contains 19 residues. The germline gives CDR1 SGHTA, CDR2 FQGNSA. V lost 5 bases, J lost 1 base, and 11 bases stayed unmatched. CDR3 sequence (DNA): TGTGCCAGCAGCCCAAGCCTAGGGACTAGCGGGGGGACCCAAGAGACCCAGTACTTC. The encoded protein is CASSPSLGTSGGTQETQYF.

This clonotype has a handful of counts. The chain's CDR3 is CASSRGLAAFNEQFF. For the CDR3, the DNA is TGCGCCAGCAGCCGCGGACTAGCGGCCTTCAATGAGCAGTTCTTC. V gene TRBV4-1 combines with J gene TRBJ2-1, with 10 nucleotides matching TRBD2. J was trimmed by 6 bases and V by 4 bases; bases with no gene match: 6. Per the germline V gene, CDR1 is MGHRA and CDR2 is YSYEKL. The CDR3 has 15 amino acids.

This sequence joins TRBV24-1 and TRBJ2-7; no clear D gene. Between the trimmed V and J ends, which lost 3 bases and 5 bases, there was a span of 10 bases. The CDR3 extends over 13 amino acids. Per germline, CDR1 KGHDR and CDR2 SFDVKD. CDR3 sequence reads: CATSDVAWDEQYF. The CDR3 region has the DNA TGTGCCACCAGTGATGTTGCTTGGGACGAGCAGTACTTC.

Concerning this clonotype: This could be a read error, since a much larger clone is one nucleotide away. The chain joins TRBV11-3 to TRBJ2-1; D remains unclear. Germline V gives CDR1 SGHNT, CDR2 YENEEA. The CDR3 has 13 residues. The CDR3 spells CASSLSSLGEQVF. The CDR3 coding sequence is TGTGCCAGCAGCTTGAGTAGTTTGGGTGAGCAGGTCTTC.